This TCR beta chain was sequenced for a study of cytomegalovirus exposure and HLA in healthy donors (dated by TCRdb to the late 2010s). For context, the study as a whole: A later analysis indicated that the 120 or so validation repertoires were generated on the platform also employed for the 650 to 850 repertoires of the first cohort. The study combined high-throughput TCR immunosequencing, statistical association of individual TCRs with disease status, and machine learning to predict cytomegalovirus infection status. A separate validation cohort of roughly 110 different subjects was used in addition to the 666-subject first cohort. The study aimed to test whether signatures of past pathogen exposure could be identified by cataloging public T cell receptors.

The CDR3, from cysteine to phenylalanine, totals 16 residues. Only the CDR3 part of the read is kept: 48 bases, read in frame from the first base. V lost 3 bases and J lost 4 bases; the stretch between them is 18 bases long. The CDR1 and CDR2 encoded by the germline V gene are SGHTA and FQGNSA. Libraries came from the immunoSEQ multiplex PCR assay. On the study's bioinformatics: To diagnose cytomegalovirus status from the catalog of TCR beta chain sequences, a statistical classification framework was built. TCRdb provides this immuneACCESS table in a form limited to in-frame rearrangements. Some clones are lacking; in checked studies, under half of them reflect an unresolved V gene, and why the rest are absent is not known. That table is the source of V, J and clone size, and D and trimming were worked out from the DNA. For this sample the table gives about 140,000 clones, of which 80% to 90% were detected only once. The top ten hold nearly 3% of the sample.

The donors were included in the validation cohort of over a hundred subjects, a group kept apart from the approximately 670-subject first cohort. Overall results and qualifications from the work: Of the cluster scores, roughly 95% were above 0 in a later analysis, which found that TCRs clustered in the first cohort also tended to co-occur in the approximately 130 validation repertoires. The study listed 164 TCR beta chains as associated with cytomegalovirus. Across donors, most TCR sequences were observed very rarely, whereas some public TCRs were present in many individuals. The authors suggested that the approach could potentially be generalized to other disease states and immunological phenotypes. The classifier was reported to diagnose cytomegalovirus status with high specificity and sensitivity in both the original and validation cohorts. All 130 or so repertoires were used to score co-occurrence in the validation cohort in a later analysis, because that analysis had no HLA typing for the cohort. In vitro tests confirmed that a few of the cytomegalovirus-associated TCR beta chains recognize cytomegalovirus antigens.

A note on this clone: No cognate antigen has been identified for it. No qualities accompany the bases; no much larger clone lies one base away.

This chain is built from TRBV7-2 and TRBJ1-1, with a tentative D gene TRBD1 over 5 matching bases. The receptor comes from a man aged 18 to 30 in good health and CMV-seronegative. The source material was PBMCs. The base sequence is TGTGCCAGCAGCTTCCACATGGGCGGGGCCGGCACTGAAGCTTTCTTT. Its product reads: CASSFHMGGAGTEAFF.